The source of this TCR beta chain is a study of shared clonotypes between healthy human individuals. Original methodology: For the immunoSEQ data, sequences were junction-only without quality scores, so filtering differed. Some clones are missing from TCRdb's copy, which holds only in-frame ones; the method was immunoSEQ multiplex PCR. The V and J calls and clone size are taken from that table; D and trimming were inferred from the DNA. This table holds millions of clones, just under 95% found once. CD8 cells classed as naive were CD45RO-negative and positively selected for CCR7, excluding terminally differentiated effector memory CD45RA+ cells. The CDR3 contains 15 residues. Trimming removed 2 bases at V and 0 bases at J, with 8 bases between. Per germline, CDR1 LGHNT and CDR2 FRNRAP.

V is TRBV12-5 and J is TRBJ1-3; unclear D gene. The sequenced sample consisted of naive CD8+ T cells sorted from blood. The sequence derives from a man aged 18-30 years in good health. CDR3 DNA: TGTGCTAGTGGTTTGACCGCATACTCTGGAAACACCATATATTTT. This codes for CASGLTAYSGNTIYF.